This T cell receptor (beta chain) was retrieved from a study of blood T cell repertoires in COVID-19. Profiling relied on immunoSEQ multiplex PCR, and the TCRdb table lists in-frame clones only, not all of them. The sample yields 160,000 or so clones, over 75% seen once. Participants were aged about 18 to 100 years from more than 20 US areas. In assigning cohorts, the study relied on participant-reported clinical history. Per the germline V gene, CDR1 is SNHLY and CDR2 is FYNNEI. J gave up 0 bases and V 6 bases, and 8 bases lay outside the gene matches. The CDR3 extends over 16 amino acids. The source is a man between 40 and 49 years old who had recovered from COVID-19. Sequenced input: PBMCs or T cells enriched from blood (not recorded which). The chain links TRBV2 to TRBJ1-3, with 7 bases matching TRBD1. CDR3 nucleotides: TGTGCCAGCAGCAAAAGGGGGCTAAGCTCTGGAAACACCATATATTTT. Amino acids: CASSKRGLSSGNTIYF.